What follows are 30 T cell receptor beta chains derived from one specimen sequenced in a study of shared clonotypes between healthy human individuals. Generated by immunoSEQ multiplex PCR, the TCRdb table keeps only in-frame clones and is missing some. The table shows around 690,000 clones, with less than 95% occurring only once. The sample was memory CD8+ T cells from PBMCs. As to subset: CD45RO+ cells pooled with CCR7-negative TemRA cells. The origin of the receptors is a man younger than 30 in good health. Some clones in this sample may be carry-over from other donors' samples.

The chain joins TRBV5-4 to TRBJ2-3; D is unclear. Germline CDR1 SGHNT, CDR2 YYREEE (reference sequence). The CDR3 loop spans 12 amino acids. Trimming removed 4 bases from V and 5 bases from J, with 8 bases in between. The CDR3 is CASSDGRDTQYF. In DNA, the CDR3 is TGTGCCAGCAGCGATGGTCGAGATACGCAGTATTTT.

The chain combines TRBV30 with TRBJ2-7; the match to TRBD2 covers 8 bases. Germline CDR1 and CDR2: GTSNPN and SVGIG (reference sequence). The V segment lost 4 bases and the J segment 3 bases; nucleotides outside the gene matches: 2. CDR3 length: 12 residues. CDR3 nucleotide sequence: TGTGCCTGGACACGGGGGGGCTACGAGCAGTACTTC. Translation gives CAWTRGGYEQYF.

The V and J genes are TRBV10-3 and TRBJ2-3; TRBD2 matches at 11 bases. The germline V gene encodes CDR1 ENHRY and CDR2 SYGVKD. The V and J ends lost 4 bases and 4 bases, in that order; junction bases with no gene match: 7. The CDR3 has 16 amino acids. This chain's CDR3 is CAISVTSGSGADTQYF. CDR3 DNA sequence: TGTGCCATCAGTGTAACTAGCGGGAGCGGCGCAGATACGCAGTATTTT.

This clone was observed a single time. The chain is built from TRBV19 and TRBJ2-7; D unclear. In germline, CDR1 is LNHDA, CDR2 SQIVND (reference sequence). CDR3 size: 13 residues. Trimming removed 5 bases from V and 0 bases from J, with 8 bases in between. In DNA, the CDR3 is TGTGCCAGTAGTTCGGCTGTCTCCTACGAGCAGTACTTC. This codes for CASSSAVSYEQYF. Complete variable domain (other parts from reference TRBV19 and TRBJ2-7): DGGITQSPKYLFRKEGQNVTLSCEQNLNHDAMYWYRQDPGQGLRLIYYSQIVNDFQKGDIAEGYSVSREKKESFPLTVTSAQKNPTAFYLCASSSAVSYEQYFGPGTRLTVT.

The chain employs TRBV5-6 and TRBJ2-1, with no clear D. V shed 2 bases and J shed 3 bases, with 15 bases lying between them. CDR1 and CDR2 (germline): SGHDT, YYEEEE. The CDR3 is 16 amino acids. CDR3 nucleotides: TGTGCCAGCAGCTTTGGCGACACCTTTTACTACAATGAGCAGTTCTTC. It yields the protein CASSFGDTFYYNEQFF.

The chain links TRBV7-6 to TRBJ2-7, with D unclear. V lost 1 base and J 6 bases, leaving 7 bases between the germline ends. This CDR3 spans 12 amino acids. The germline V gene has CDR1 SGHVS and CDR2 FNYEAQ. The CDR3 bases are TGTGCCAGCAGCTTAGTCCTGGCCGAGCAGTACTTC. Its protein product is CASSLVLAEQYF.

The chain uses TRBV5-1 and TRBJ1-1; the match to TRBD1 covers 9 bases. This CDR3 comprises 15 residues. Germline-derived CDR1 and CDR2 are SGHRS and YFSETQ. The ends lost 5 bases at V and 1 base at J; junction bases unmatched: 6. The CDR3 reads CASRRGTGSNTEAFF. For the CDR3, the DNA is TGCGCCAGCAGACGGGGGACAGGGTCGAACACTGAAGCTTTCTTT. The full variable domain, completed using reference TRBV5-1 and TRBJ1-1, is KAGVTQTPRYLIKTRGQQVTLSCSPISGHRSVSWYQQTPGQGLQFLFEYFSETQRNKGNFPGRFSGRQFSNSRSEMNVSTLELGDSALYLCASRRGTGSNTEAFFGQGTRLTVV.

V usage is TRBV7-9 and J usage is TRBJ2-1; D is unresolved. Trimming stripped 2 bases from V and 3 bases from J, with 14 bases between. Germline assignment: CDR1 SEHNR and CDR2 FQNEAQ (reference sequence). The CDR3 has 16 amino acids. CDR3 amino acids: CASSLIQITLYNEQFF. CDR3 DNA: TGTGCCAGCAGCTTAATCCAGATTACCCTCTACAATGAGCAGTTCTTC.

The V gene is TRBV7-9, the J gene TRBJ2-7; possible D gene TRBD2, 5 bases. Deletions cut 7 bases from V and 6 bases from J, with 16 bases between. Germline CDR1 reads SEHNR; CDR2 reads FQNEAQ (reference sequence). This CDR3 region has 13 residues. The CDR3 nucleotides read TGTGCCAGCACCGACGGGATGTTGCGCGAGCAGTACTTC. It translates to CASTDGMLREQYF.

The J gene is TRBJ1-4, the V gene TRBV2; no clear D gene. Germline-derived CDR1 and CDR2 are SNHLY and FYNNEI. Deletions cut 4 bases from V and 8 bases from J, with 11 bases between. CDR3 length: 13 amino acids. CDR3 DNA: TGTGCCAGCAGTGGGGGTCTCCGGGAAAAACTGTTTTTT. This codes for CASSGGLREKLFF.

The chain combines TRBV6-5 with TRBJ2-5; a possible D gene is TRBD2 (5 bases). Germline-derived CDR1 and CDR2 are MNHEY and SVGAGI. V lost 0 bases to trimming and J lost 5 bases, with 10 bases between them. The CDR3 is made up of 14 amino acids. The CDR3 nucleotides read TGTGCCAGCAGTTACTCGTCGGGGTGGGAGACCCAGTACTTC. Encoded protein: CASSYSSGWETQYF.

Remarks on this clone: A far larger clone is off by one base, so a read error is likely. The same CDR3 also results from other DNA sequences found in this sample. The chain is built from TRBV29-1 and TRBJ2-7; no clear D gene. Germline lookup yields CDR1 SQVTM and CDR2 ANQGSEA. CDR3 length equals 16 residues. Between the trimmed V and J ends, which lost 1 base and 3 bases, there was a span of 19 bases. CDR3 amino acids: CSVEASVGGQRYEQYF. The CDR3 nucleotides read TGCAGCGTTGAAGCCTCCGTAGGTGGGCAGCGCTACGAGCAGTACTTC.

The chain combines TRBV25-1 with TRBJ2-3; no clear D gene. The germline V and J ends were trimmed by 0 bases and 2 bases, with 15 bases remaining between them. Germline V gene data show CDR1 as MGHDK and CDR2 as SYGVNS. CDR3 length equals 17 residues. The chain's CDR3 is CASSEYGVYPVTDTQYF. CDR3 in DNA: TGTGCCAGCAGTGAATATGGCGTATACCCTGTCACAGATACGCAGTATTTT.

The chain employs TRBV2 and TRBJ1-5; D is unresolved. The V end lost 6 bases, the J end lost 3 bases, and 15 bases lay between the germline ends. Looked up from germline, CDR1 is SNHLY and CDR2 is FYNNEI. The CDR3 has 15 residues. The CDR3 reads CASRSSLGPNQPQHF. The CDR3 nucleotides are TGTGCCAGCAGGTCTAGTCTAGGACCCAATCAGCCCCAGCATTTT.

This rearrangement joins TRBV5-1 to TRBJ1-1; D is ambiguous. Germline-derived CDR1 and CDR2 are SGHRS and YFSETQ. Deletions cut 4 bases from V and 1 base from J, with 17 bases between. CDR3 size: 16 residues. The CDR3 DNA sequence: TGCGCCAGCAGCCTCGCCCTAGGTACGGCGAACACTGAAGCTTTCTTT. It encodes CASSLALGTANTEAFF.

The rearrangement joins TRBV30 to TRBJ2-3; possibly TRBD1 for D (5 bases). V was cut by 0 bases and J by 6 bases, with 7 bases left in between. This CDR3 comprises 12 residues. The germline CDR1 and CDR2 sequences are GTSNPN and SVGIG (reference sequence). DNA for the CDR3: TGTGCCTGGAGTGTGGGGCATGATACGCAGTATTTT. It encodes CAWSVGHDTQYF. The full variable domain, with the rest looked up from reference TRBV30 and TRBJ2-3, is SQTIHQWPATLVQPVGSPLSLECTVEGTSNPNLYWYRQAAGRGLQLLFYSVGIGQISSEVPQNLSASRPQDRQFILSSKKLLLSDSGFYLCAWSVGHDTQYFGPGTRLTVL.

This chain joins TRBV6-5 and TRBJ2-3; perhaps TRBD1 as D (5 bases). The CDR3 sequence is 15 residues long. Germline V gene sequence: CDR1 MNHEY, CDR2 SVGAGI. V was pared by 8 bases and J by 0 bases, with 15 bases between. CDR3 DNA sequence: TGTGCCAGCGTTTTAGGGGATTATAGCACAGATACGCAGTATTTT. It codes for CASVLGDYSTDTQYF.

The chain combines TRBV19 with TRBJ1-2; D not certain. The CDR3 loop spans 15 amino acids. The V gene's germline CDR1 is LNHDA and CDR2 SQIVND (reference sequence). Trimming stripped 5 bases from V and 5 bases from J, with 18 bases between. The CDR3 nucleotides are TGTGCCAGTAGTCCCCGTACCACCCTTGCTTATGGCTACACCTTC. Translating it yields CASSPRTTLAYGYTF.

This clone was counted at least ten times. The chain combines TRBV30 with TRBJ1-2; D possibly corresponds to TRBD1 (5 bases). The CDR3 extends over 13 amino acids. Germline V gene data show CDR1 as GTSNPN and CDR2 as SVGIG (reference sequence). V lost 4 bases and J 2 bases, leaving 11 bases between the germline ends. In DNA, the CDR3 is TGTGCCTGGAACGGGGGGAGCAACTATGGCTACACCTTC. This sequence encodes CAWNGGSNYGYTF.

The CDR3 nucleotides read TGTGCCAGCAGTTACGGATGGACAGATACGCAGTATTTT. Amino acids: CASSYGWTDTQYF. The rearrangement joins TRBV6-5 to TRBJ2-3, with D hard to call. The CDR3 is 13 amino acids. Trimming cost V 2 bases and J 3 bases, with 6 bases left between them. Germline V lookup: CDR1 MNHEY, CDR2 SVGAGI.

This chain uses TRBV11-2 with TRBJ1-2, with D unresolved. The V and J ends lost 4 bases and 4 bases respectively, with 22 bases between them. This CDR3 has 17 amino acids. The germline V gene has CDR1 SGHAT and CDR2 FQNNGV. This CDR3 is CASSSSRLALTLYGYTF. CDR3 in DNA: TGTGCCAGCAGCTCGTCGAGATTAGCCTTAACCCTCTATGGCTACACCTTC.

This chain connects TRBV6-1 to TRBJ1-3; no clear D. This CDR3 has 14 amino acids. CDR1 MNHNS and CDR2 SASEGT come from the germline V gene. Trimming took 10 bases from V and 0 from J, leaving 13 bases between them. CDR3 loop: CAIQGPYSGNTIYF. Here the CDR3 DNA reads TGTGCCATCCAAGGACCCTACTCTGGAAACACCATATATTTT.

This chain connects TRBV5-4 to TRBJ2-5; D is ambiguous. Trimming left V 5 bases short and J 2 bases short, with 16 bases between. The CDR3 has 15 residues. Germline V gene lookup returns CDR1 SGHNT and CDR2 YYREEE (reference sequence). Here the CDR3 DNA reads TGTGCCAGCAGGCGGACCGGGCAGAAGCAAGAGACCCAGTACTTC. Amino acid sequence: CASRRTGQKQETQYF.

V gene TRBV2 combines with J gene TRBJ2-5; 10 bases are a match to TRBD1. The CDR3 runs 16 residues. Germline V gives CDR1 SNHLY, CDR2 FYNNEI. Losses at the gene ends were 8 bases for V and 5 bases for J; bases not matched to a gene: 14. CDR3: CASLKETGGWLETQYF. The CDR3, as DNA: TGTGCCAGCCTAAAAGAGACAGGGGGCTGGTTGGAGACCCAGTACTTC.

This chain connects TRBV5-1 to TRBJ2-3, with D tentatively TRBD1 or TRBD2 (5 bases each). Germline CDR1 is SGHRS and CDR2 is YFSETQ. This CDR3 is 15 amino acids long. V lost 0 bases and J 3 bases, leaving 11 bases between the germline ends. The CDR3 nucleotides are TGCGCCAGCAGCTTGGGAGGGGCAAGGACAGATACGCAGTATTTT. Amino acid sequence: CASSLGGARTDTQYF.

The V gene is TRBV6-1, the J gene TRBJ2-4; 12 bases align to TRBD2. In germline, CDR1 is MNHNS, CDR2 SASEGT. The CDR3 length is 17 residues. Unmatched junction bases numbered 9, after V lost 4 bases and J lost 5 bases. CDR3 bases: TGTGCCAGCAGTGGGTGGCTAGCGGGAGGGCCTCAAAACATTCAGTACTTC. Its protein product is CASSGWLAGGPQNIQYF.

This chain connects TRBV9 to TRBJ2-7, with 10 bases aligning to TRBD2. The J segment lost 5 bases and the V segment lost 4 bases, leaving 6 bases of the junction unmatched. Per the germline V gene, CDR1 is SGDLS and CDR2 is YYNGEE. This CDR3 region has 14 residues. The CDR3 region has the DNA TGTGCCAGCAGCTCGAGTGGACTAGCGGACGAGCAGTACTTC. Translation gives CASSSSGLADEQYF.

The J gene is TRBJ1-2, the V gene TRBV7-9, with 9 bases fitting TRBD1. The germline V gene encodes CDR1 SEHNR and CDR2 FQNEAQ (reference sequence). The CDR3 runs 16 residues. The V segment lost 4 bases and the J segment 6 bases; nucleotides outside the gene matches: 12. The CDR3 nucleotides are TGTGCCAGCAGCTCTAACAACCCGGACAGGGGTCATGGCTACACCTTC. It yields the protein CASSSNNPDRGHGYTF.

The chain combines TRBV27 with TRBJ1-6; D is ambiguous. V was trimmed by 1 base and J by 11 bases, leaving 9 bases between them. Germline V gene data show CDR1 as MNHEY and CDR2 as SMNVEV (reference sequence). The CDR3 is 13 amino acids. This CDR3 reads CASSLWRGTPLHF. The CDR3 region has the DNA TGTGCCAGCAGTTTATGGCGGGGAACACCCCTCCACTTT.

This clone has only a few counts. The chain is built from TRBV29-1 and TRBJ1-1, with 9 nucleotides matching TRBD1. CDR1 SQVTM and CDR2 ANQGSEA come from the germline V gene. After removal of 6 bases from V and 8 bases from J, the junction contained 10 bases not matched to a gene. The CDR3 has 13 amino acids. Written as DNA, the CDR3 is TGCAGCGTGAAGACAGGGGGAGGTAGGGAAGCTTTCTTT. It encodes CSVKTGGGREAFF.